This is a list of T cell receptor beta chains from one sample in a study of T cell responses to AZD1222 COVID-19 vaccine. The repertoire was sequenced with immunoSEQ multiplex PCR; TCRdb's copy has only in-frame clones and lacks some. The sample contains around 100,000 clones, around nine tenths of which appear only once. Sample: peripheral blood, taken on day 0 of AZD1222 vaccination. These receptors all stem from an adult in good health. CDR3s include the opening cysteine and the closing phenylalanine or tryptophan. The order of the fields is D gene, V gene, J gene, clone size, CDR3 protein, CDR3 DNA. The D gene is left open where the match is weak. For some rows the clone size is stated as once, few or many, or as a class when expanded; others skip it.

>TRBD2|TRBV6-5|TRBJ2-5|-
CASSLAGKGEETQYF
TGTGCCAGCAGCTTAGCGGGTAAAGGGGAAGAGACCCAGTACTTC
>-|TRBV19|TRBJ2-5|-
CASRPGQNQETQYF
TGTGCCAGTAGGCCCGGACAGAACCAAGAGACCCAGTACTTC
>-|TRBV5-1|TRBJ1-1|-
CASSSQGPRGGTEAFF
TGCGCCAGCAGCTCCCAGGGACCTAGGGGTGGGACTGAAGCTTTCTTT
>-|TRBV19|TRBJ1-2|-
CASNSGGARGYTF
TGTGCCAGTAATTCGGGGGGGGCGAGAGGCTACACCTTC
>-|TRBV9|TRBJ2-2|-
CASSVGTIGGELFF
TGTGCCAGCAGCGTAGGGACCATAGGCGGGGAGCTGTTTTTT
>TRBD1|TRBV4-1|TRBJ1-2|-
CASSLQTTGGMNGYTF
TGCGCCAGCAGCCTTCAGACGACAGGGGGCATGAATGGCTACACCTTC
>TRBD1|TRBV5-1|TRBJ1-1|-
CASSIGQGDTEAFF
TGCGCCAGCAGCATAGGACAGGGAGACACTGAAGCTTTCTTT
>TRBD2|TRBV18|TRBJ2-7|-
CASSPGAPGGYEQYF
TGTGCCAGCTCACCCGGGGCGCCCGGGGGGTACGAGCAGTACTTC
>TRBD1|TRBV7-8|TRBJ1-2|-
CASSLGAADRGGYGYTF
TGTGCCAGCAGTCTAGGCGCCGCGGACAGGGGAGGGTATGGCTACACCTTC
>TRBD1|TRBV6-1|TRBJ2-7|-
CASSETGEDEQYF
TGTGCCAGCAGTGAGACAGGGGAAGACGAGCAGTACTTC
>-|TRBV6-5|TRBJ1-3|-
CASSYSGRAGNTIYF
TGTGCCAGCAGTTACTCTGGAAGGGCTGGAAACACCATATATTTT
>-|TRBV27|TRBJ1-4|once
CASSDLDLGHEKLFF
TGTGCCAGCAGTGACTTGGACTTGGGGCACGAAAAACTGTTTTTT
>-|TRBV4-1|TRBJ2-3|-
CASSQEIRQGADTQYF
TGCGCCAGCAGCCAAGAGATTAGGCAGGGCGCAGATACGCAGTATTTT
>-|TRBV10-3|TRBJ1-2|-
CAISLGGEGYTF
TGTGCCATCAGCCTAGGCGGGGAAGGCTACACCTTC
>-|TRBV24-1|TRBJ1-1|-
CATSDGGTEAFF
TGCGCCACCAGTGACGGTGGCACTGAAGCTTTCTTT
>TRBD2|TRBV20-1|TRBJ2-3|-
CSASDSSGVSTDTQYF
TGCAGTGCTAGTGACTCTAGCGGGGTGAGCACAGATACGCAGTATTTT
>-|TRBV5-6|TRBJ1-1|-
CASSLMNTEAFF
TGTGCCAGCAGCTTGATGAACACTGAAGCTTTCTTT
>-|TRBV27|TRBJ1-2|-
CASSSRQVYGYTF
TGTGCCAGCAGTTCCCGACAGGTATATGGCTACACCTTC
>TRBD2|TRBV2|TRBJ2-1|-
CASSPSGVWNEQFF
TGTGCCAGCAGTCCTAGCGGCGTATGGAATGAGCAGTTCTTC
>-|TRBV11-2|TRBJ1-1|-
CASSFFAGRENTEAFF
TGTGCCAGCAGCTTCTTTGCAGGGCGCGAAAACACTGAAGCTTTCTTT
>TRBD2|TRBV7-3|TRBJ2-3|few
CASSSSRSGGTLNSDTQYF
TGTGCCAGCAGCTCCTCCCGGTCGGGGGGGACACTTAACTCAGATACGCAGTATTTT
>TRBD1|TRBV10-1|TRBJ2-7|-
CASSESGTGDNEQYF
TGCGCCAGCAGTGAGTCAGGGACAGGGGACAACGAGCAGTACTTC
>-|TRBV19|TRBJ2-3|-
CASSLSTGALNTDTQYF
TGTGCCAGTAGCTTGTCGACGGGGGCCTTAAACACAGATACGCAGTATTTT
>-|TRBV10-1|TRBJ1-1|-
CASSESGEGAFF
TGCGCCAGCAGTGAGAGCGGTGAAGGGGCTTTCTTT
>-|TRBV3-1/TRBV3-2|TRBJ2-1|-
CASSRYGSLPDEQFF
TGTGCCAGCAGCCGTTACGGCTCCCTCCCGGATGAGCAGTTCTTC
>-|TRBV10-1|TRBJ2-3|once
CASSPSWGREGTDTQYF
TGCGCCAGCAGCCCCAGCTGGGGTAGGGAGGGCACAGATACGCAGTATTTT
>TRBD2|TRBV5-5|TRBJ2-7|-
CASSLGLAGGLAYEQYF
TGTGCCAGCAGCCTGGGACTAGCGGGAGGGTTAGCCTACGAGCAGTACTTC
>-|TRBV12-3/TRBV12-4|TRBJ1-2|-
CASTIGSPKGYTF
TGTGCCAGCACCATCGGGTCCCCGAAGGGCTACACCTTC
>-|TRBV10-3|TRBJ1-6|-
CAISERDPGYNSPLHF
TGTGCCATCAGTGAGCGAGACCCGGGATATAATTCACCCCTCCACTTT
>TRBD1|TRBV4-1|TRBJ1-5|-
CASSQGGTTGALSNQPQHF
TGCGCCAGCAGCCAAGGAGGCACTACAGGGGCACTTAGCAATCAGCCCCAGCATTTT
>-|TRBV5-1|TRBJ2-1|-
CASSLAGEAYNEQFF
TGCGCCAGCAGCTTGGCAGGGGAGGCCTACAATGAGCAGTTCTTC
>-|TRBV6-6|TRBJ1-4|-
CASSGDGGFGIF
TGTGCCAGCAGTGGAGATGGGGGTTTCGGGATTTTT
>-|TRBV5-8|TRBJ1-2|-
CASSPTGVYGYTF
TGTGCCAGCAGCCCGACAGGAGTCTATGGCTACACCTTC
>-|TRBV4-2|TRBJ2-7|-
CASSQASQGSSYEQYF
TGTGCCAGCAGCCAAGCATCTCAGGGAAGTTCCTACGAGCAGTACTTC
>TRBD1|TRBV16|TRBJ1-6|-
CASSPGQTGTNSPLHF
TGTGCCAGCAGCCCTGGACAGACAGGGACGAATTCACCCCTCCACTTT
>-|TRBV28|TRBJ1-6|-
CASSFMGRAENSPLHF
TGTGCCAGCAGTTTTATGGGGAGGGCGGAAAATTCACCCCTCCACTTT
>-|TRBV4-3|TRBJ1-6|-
CASSHLENSPLHF
TGCGCCAGCAGCCATTTGGAGAATTCACCCCTCCACTTT
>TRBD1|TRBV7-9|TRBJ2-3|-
CASTVGQGRGDTQYF
TGTGCCAGCACCGTGGGACAGGGGAGAGGAGATACGCAGTATTTT
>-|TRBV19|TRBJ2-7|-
CASNEVGGEQYF
TGTGCCAGCAATGAGGTGGGGGGCGAGCAGTACTTC
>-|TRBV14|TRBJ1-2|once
CASSQGQYYGYTF
TGTGCCAGCAGCCAAGGACAGTATTATGGCTACACCTTC
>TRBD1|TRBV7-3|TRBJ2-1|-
CASSEQGIEQFF
TGTGCCAGCAGCGAACAGGGGATAGAGCAGTTCTTC
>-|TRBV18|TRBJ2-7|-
CASSLVGDGSYEQYF
TGTGCCAGCTCACTCGTAGGGGACGGCTCCTACGAGCAGTACTTC
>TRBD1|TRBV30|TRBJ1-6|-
CAWSSRDRSTYNSPLHF
TGTGCCTGGAGTTCGCGGGACAGGAGCACCTATAATTCACCCCTCCACTTT
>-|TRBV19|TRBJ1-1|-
CASRGPVNTEAFF
TGTGCATCCCGGGGGCCGGTGAACACTGAAGCTTTCTTT
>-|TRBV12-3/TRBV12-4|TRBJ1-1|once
CASNGGEGEAFF
TGTGCCAGCAACGGGGGAGAGGGTGAAGCTTTCTTT
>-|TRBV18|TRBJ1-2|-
CASSPGGYGYTF
TGTGCCAGCTCACCGGGGGGGTATGGCTACACCTTC
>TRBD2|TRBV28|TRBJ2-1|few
CASTSSGGDEQFF
TGTGCCAGCACCTCGAGCGGGGGCGATGAGCAGTTCTTC
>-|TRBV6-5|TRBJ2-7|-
CASSYSGKSYEQYF
TGTGCCAGCAGTTACTCCGGGAAAAGCTACGAGCAGTACTTC
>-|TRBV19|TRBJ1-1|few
CASSIGNTEAFF
TGTGCCAGTAGTATCGGGAACACTGAAGCTTTCTTT
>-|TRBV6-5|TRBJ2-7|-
CASSGPLGEQYF
TGTGCCAGCAGCGGGCCTTTGGGCGAGCAGTACTTC
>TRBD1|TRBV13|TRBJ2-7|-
CASSFLRQGGYEQYF
TGTGCCAGCAGCTTTCTGCGACAGGGTGGTTACGAGCAGTACTTC
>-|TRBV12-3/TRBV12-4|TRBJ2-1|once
CASSLSWSNEQFF
TGTGCCAGCAGTTTAAGTTGGAGCAATGAGCAGTTCTTC